The rows below give T cell receptor beta chains drawn from one sample of a study of OX40 agonist ivuxolimab in advanced cancers. Some clones are missing from TCRdb's copy, which holds only in-frame ones; the method was immunoSEQ multiplex PCR. The data show over 100,000 clones, with roughly nine tenths seen just once and under 0.7% held by the top ten. Sequenced material: CD4+ or CD8+ T cells sorted from blood, taken in a trial of the OX40 agonist ivuxolimab. Receptor source: an adult with an advanced solid tumor such as melanoma, head and neck, liver or kidney cancer. The CDR3 runs from the conserved cysteine through the conserved F or W. Fields, in order: V gene, CDR3 length, J gene, D gene, CDR3 protein, CDR3 DNA. D genes are given only for firm matches.

TRBV7-9	16	TRBJ2-1	.	CASSQRGDGGNNEQFF	TGTGCCAGCAGCCAACGGGGTGATGGGGGTAATAATGAGCAGTTCTTC
TRBV4-3	16	TRBJ2-2	TRBD2	CASSQSPSGGTGELFF	TGCGCCAGCAGCCAAAGCCCTAGCGGCGGGACCGGGGAGCTGTTTTTT
TRBV30	15	TRBJ1-4	TRBD1	CAWNTGQGDNEKLFF	TGTGCCTGGAATACCGGACAGGGGGATAATGAAAAACTGTTTTTT
TRBV11-2	16	TRBJ1-2	TRBD1	CASSLDRVRGNYGYTF	TGTGCCAGCAGCCTGGACAGGGTTCGTGGTAACTATGGCTACACCTTC
TRBV11-3	14	TRBJ2-1	.	CASSNSDSYNEQFF	TGTGCCAGCAGCAACAGCGACAGTTACAATGAGCAGTTCTTC
TRBV2	14	TRBJ1-6	.	CASSLRIWNSPLHF	TGTGCCAGCAGCTTACGAATTTGGAATTCACCCCTCCACTTT
TRBV6-5	13	TRBJ1-1	.	CASRGKETTEAFF	TGTGCCAGCAGGGGCAAGGAAACGACTGAAGCTTTCTTT
TRBV11-1	15	TRBJ1-1	TRBD1	CASSRRDRGSTEAFF	TGTGCCAGCAGCCGCCGGGACAGGGGGTCCACTGAAGCTTTCTTT
TRBV30	14	TRBJ2-7	TRBD1	CAWSGPGQGAREYF	TGTGCCTGGAGTGGGCCCGGACAGGGGGCCCGGGAGTACTTC
TRBV25-1	11	TRBJ1-2	.	CASSDNWSYTF	TGTGCCAGCAGTGATAATTGGAGCTACACCTTC